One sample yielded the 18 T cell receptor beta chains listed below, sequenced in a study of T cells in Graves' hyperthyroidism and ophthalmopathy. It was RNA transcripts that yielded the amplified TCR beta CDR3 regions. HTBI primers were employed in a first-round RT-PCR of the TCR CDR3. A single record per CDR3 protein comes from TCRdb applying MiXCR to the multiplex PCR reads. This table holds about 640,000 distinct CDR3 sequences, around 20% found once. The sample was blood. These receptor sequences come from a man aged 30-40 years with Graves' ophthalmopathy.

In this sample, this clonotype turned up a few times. The CDR3 DNA sequence: TGTGCCAGCACCGGGACTAGCGGGACCTACGAGCAGTACTTC. This sequence encodes CASTGTSGTYEQYF. The chain links TRBV2 to TRBJ2-7, with TRBD2 matching 13 bases. The V segment lost 7 bases and the J segment 2 bases; nucleotides outside the gene matches: 2. CDR3 length equals 14 residues. Per the germline V gene, CDR1 is SNHLY and CDR2 is FYNNEI. Variable domain in full (rest from reference TRBV2 and TRBJ2-7): EPEVTQTPSHQVTQMGQEVILRCVPISNHLYFYWYRQILGQKVEFLVSFYNNEISEKSEIFDDQFSVERPDGSNFTLKIRSTKLEDSAMYFCASTGTSGTYEQYFGPGTRLTVT.

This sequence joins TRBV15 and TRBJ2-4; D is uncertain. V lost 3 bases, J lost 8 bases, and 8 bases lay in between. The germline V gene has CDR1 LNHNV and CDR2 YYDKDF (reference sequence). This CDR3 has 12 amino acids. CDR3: CATSSDNYIQYF. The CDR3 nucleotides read TGTGCCACCAGCAGTGACAATTACATTCAGTACTTC.

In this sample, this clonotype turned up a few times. CDR3 in DNA: TGTGCCAGCAGCGCCCCGACTCCCGCCGGGGGCGACTACAATGAGCAGTTCTTC. This codes for CASSAPTPAGGDYNEQFF. V usage is TRBV7-9 and J usage is TRBJ2-1; D tentatively fits TRBD1 or TRBD2 (6 bases each). Germline values: CDR1 SEHNR, CDR2 FQNEAQ (reference sequence). Trimming took off 5 bases at V and 3 bases at J, with 23 bases between the two ends. The CDR3 sequence is 18 residues long.

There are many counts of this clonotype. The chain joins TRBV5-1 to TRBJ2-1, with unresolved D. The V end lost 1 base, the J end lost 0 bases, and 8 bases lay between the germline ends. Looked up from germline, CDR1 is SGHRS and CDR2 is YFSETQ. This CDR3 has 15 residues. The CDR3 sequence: CASSLIHLSYNEQFF. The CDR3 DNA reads TGCGCCAGCAGCTTGATTCACCTCTCCTACAATGAGCAGTTCTTC.

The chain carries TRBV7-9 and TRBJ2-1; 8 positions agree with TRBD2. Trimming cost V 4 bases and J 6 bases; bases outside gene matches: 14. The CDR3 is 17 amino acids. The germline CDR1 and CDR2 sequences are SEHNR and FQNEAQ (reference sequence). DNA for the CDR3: TGTGCCAGCAGCTATCCCCTCCGGGGCGGGAGGACCAATGAGCAGTTCTTC. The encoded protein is CASSYPLRGGRTNEQFF.

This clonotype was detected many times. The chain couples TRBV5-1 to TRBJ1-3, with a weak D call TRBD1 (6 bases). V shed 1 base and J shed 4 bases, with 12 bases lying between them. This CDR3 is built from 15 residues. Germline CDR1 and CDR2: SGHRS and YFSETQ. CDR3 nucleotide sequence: TGCGCCAGCAGCTTGTCGGGGGCAGGCGGAAACACCATATATTTT. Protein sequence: CASSLSGAGGNTIYF.

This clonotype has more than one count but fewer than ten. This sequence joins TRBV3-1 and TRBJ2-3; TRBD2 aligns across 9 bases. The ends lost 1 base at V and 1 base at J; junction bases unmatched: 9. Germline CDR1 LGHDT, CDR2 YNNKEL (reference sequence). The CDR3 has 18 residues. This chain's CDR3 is CASSQVGGRTSGTDTQYF. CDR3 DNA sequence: TGTGCCAGCAGCCAAGTCGGGGGAAGGACTAGCGGCACAGATACGCAGTATTTT.

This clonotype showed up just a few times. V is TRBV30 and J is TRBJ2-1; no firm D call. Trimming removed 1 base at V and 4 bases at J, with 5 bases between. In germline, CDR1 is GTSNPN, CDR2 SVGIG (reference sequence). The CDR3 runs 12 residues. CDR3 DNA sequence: TGTGCCTGGAGTGACTCGTACAATGAGCAGTTCTTC. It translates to CAWSDSYNEQFF.

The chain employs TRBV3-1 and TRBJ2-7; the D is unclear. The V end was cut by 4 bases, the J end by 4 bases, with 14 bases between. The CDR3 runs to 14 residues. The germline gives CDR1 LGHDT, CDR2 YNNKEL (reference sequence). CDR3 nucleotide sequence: TGTGCCAGCAGCCCCGGGCATGGGCTTTACGAGCAGTACTTC. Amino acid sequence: CASSPGHGLYEQYF.

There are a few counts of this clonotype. The CDR3 nucleotides are TGCAGTGCTACCGGGACTAGCGGGAGTCCGAACAATGAGCAGTTCTTC. It is translated as CSATGTSGSPNNEQFF. The V gene is TRBV20-1, the J gene TRBJ2-1, with 14 bases matching TRBD2. The ends lost 4 bases at V and 5 bases at J; junction bases unmatched: 7. The CDR3 runs 16 residues. Germline CDR1 is DFQATT and CDR2 is SNEGSKA (reference sequence).

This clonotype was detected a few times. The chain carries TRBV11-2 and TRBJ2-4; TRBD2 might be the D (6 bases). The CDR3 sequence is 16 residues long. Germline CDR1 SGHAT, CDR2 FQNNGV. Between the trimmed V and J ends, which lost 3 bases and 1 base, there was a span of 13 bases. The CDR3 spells CASSFPQGGAKNIQYF. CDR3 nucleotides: TGTGCCAGCAGCTTCCCTCAGGGAGGCGCCAAAAACATTCAGTACTTC.

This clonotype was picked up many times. The CDR3 here is CASRSGPSYNEQFF. The CDR3 nucleotides are TGCGCCAGCAGGAGCGGGCCCTCCTACAATGAGCAGTTCTTC. The chain combines TRBV5-1 with TRBJ2-1, with a weak D call TRBD2 (6 bases). CDR3 length equals 14 residues. V was cut by 5 bases and J by 0 bases, with 9 bases left in between. The germline V gene encodes CDR1 SGHRS and CDR2 YFSETQ.

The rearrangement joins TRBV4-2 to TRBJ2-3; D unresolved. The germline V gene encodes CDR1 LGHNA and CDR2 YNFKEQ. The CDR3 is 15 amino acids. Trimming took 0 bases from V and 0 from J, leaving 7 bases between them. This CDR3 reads CASSQDWASTDTQYF. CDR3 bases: TGTGCCAGCAGCCAAGATTGGGCTAGCACAGATACGCAGTATTTT.

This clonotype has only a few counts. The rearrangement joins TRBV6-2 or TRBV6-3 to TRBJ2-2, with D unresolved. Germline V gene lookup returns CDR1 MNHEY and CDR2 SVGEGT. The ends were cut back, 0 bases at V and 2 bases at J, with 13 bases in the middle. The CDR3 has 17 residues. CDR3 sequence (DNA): TGTGCCAGCAGTTACTCGACGTCCGTGACTAACACCGGGGAGCTGTTTTTT. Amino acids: CASSYSTSVTNTGELFF.

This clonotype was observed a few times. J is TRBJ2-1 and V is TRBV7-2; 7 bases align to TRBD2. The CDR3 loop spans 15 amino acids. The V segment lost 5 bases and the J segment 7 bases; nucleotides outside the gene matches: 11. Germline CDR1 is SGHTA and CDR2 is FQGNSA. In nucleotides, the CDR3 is TGTGCCAGCAGCCGGGTGGGAGGCGGGGGTAATGAGCAGTTCTTC. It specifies CASSRVGGGGNEQFF.

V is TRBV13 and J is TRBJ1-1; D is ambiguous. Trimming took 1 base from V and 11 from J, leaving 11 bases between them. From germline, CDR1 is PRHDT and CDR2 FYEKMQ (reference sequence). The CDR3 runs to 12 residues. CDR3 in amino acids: CASSLVPKNAFF. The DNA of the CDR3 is TGTGCCAGCAGCTTAGTGCCCAAGAACGCTTTCTTT.

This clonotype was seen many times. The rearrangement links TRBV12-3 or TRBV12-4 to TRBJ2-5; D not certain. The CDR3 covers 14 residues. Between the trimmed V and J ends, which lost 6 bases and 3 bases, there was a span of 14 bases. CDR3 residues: CASRRNRVEETQYF. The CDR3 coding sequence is TGTGCCAGCAGGAGAAATAGGGTTGAAGAGACCCAGTACTTC.

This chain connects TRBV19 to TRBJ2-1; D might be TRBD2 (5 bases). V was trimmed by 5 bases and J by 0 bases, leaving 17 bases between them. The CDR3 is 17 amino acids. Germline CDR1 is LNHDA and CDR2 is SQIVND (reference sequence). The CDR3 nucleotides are TGTGCCAGTAGTCCGCAAGCCTTAGCGTACTCCTACAATGAGCAGTTCTTC. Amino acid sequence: CASSPQALAYSYNEQFF. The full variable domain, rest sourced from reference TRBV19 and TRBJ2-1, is DGGITQSPKYLFRKEGQNVTLSCEQNLNHDAMYWYRQDPGQGLRLIYYSQIVNDFQKGDIAEGYSVSREKKESFPLTVTSAQKNPTAFYLCASSPQALAYSYNEQFFGPGTRLTVL.